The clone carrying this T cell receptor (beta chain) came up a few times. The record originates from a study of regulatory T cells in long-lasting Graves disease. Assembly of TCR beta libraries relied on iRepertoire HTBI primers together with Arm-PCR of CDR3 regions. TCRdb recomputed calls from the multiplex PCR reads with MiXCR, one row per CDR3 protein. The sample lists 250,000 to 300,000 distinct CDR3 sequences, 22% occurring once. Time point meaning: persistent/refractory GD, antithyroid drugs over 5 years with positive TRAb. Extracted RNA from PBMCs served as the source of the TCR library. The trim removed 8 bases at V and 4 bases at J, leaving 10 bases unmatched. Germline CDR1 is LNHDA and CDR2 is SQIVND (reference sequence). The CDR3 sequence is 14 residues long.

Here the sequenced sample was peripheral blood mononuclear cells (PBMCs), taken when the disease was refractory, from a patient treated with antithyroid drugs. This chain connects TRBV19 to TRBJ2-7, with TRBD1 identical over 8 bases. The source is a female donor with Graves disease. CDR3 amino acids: CASSPQGGLYEQYF. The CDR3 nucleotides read TGTGCCAGTTCACCACAGGGGGGCTTATACGAGCAGTACTTC.